This record looks at one T cell receptor beta chain sequence and its context. The data were taken from a study of blood T cell repertoires in COVID-19. Study summary: Nucleic acid was either cDNA or gDNA, and it came from T cells, B-cell-depleted T cells, or PBMCs.

One Seattle source followed patients from active infection through their disease course. As handled by the study authors: Amplified reference gene primers provided the basis for estimating nucleated cell counts. Clones were read by immunoSEQ multiplex PCR, and TCRdb kept only the in-frame ones, dropping some. V, J and clone size are those of that table, while D and trimming were read from the DNA. The sample shows 250,000 to 350,000 clones, approximately 88% of them seen only once. Deletions cut 7 bases from V and 6 bases from J, with 11 bases between. CDR3 length: 12 residues. This receptor was identified in a human donor with COVID-19, enrolled during active disease. The donor label of this sample is uncertain. V gene TRBV12-3 or TRBV12-4 combines with J gene TRBJ2-3, with D unclear. The sequenced material came from peripheral blood. DNA for the CDR3: TGTGCCAGCAAACCCAACTCTGATACGCAGTATTTT. Its translation is CASKPNSDTQYF.